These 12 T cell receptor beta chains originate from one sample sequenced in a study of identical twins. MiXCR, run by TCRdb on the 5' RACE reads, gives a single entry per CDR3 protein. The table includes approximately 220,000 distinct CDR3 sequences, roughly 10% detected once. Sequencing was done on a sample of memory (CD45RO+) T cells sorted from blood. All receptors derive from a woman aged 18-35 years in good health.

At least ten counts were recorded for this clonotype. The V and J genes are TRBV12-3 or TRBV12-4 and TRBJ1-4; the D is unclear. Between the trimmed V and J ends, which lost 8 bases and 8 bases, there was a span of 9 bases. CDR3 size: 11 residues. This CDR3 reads CASARGEKLFF. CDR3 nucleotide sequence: TGTGCCAGCGCCCGGGGAGAAAAACTGTTTTTT.

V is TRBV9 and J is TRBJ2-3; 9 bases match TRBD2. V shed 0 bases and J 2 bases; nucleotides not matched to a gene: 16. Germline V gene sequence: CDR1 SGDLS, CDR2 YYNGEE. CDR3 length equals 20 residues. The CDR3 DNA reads TGTGCCAGCAGCGTAGGGGTAGCGGGAGTACCAAACCTCTTCACAGATACGCAGTATTTT. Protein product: CASSVGVAGVPNLFTDTQYF.

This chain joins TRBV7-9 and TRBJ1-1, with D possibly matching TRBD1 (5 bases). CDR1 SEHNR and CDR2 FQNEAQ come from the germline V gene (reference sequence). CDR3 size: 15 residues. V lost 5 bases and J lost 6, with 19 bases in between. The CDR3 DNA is TGTGCCAGCAGCACCGCGGGCCCCGGCAGGGCTGAAGCTTTCTTT. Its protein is CASSTAGPGRAEAFF.

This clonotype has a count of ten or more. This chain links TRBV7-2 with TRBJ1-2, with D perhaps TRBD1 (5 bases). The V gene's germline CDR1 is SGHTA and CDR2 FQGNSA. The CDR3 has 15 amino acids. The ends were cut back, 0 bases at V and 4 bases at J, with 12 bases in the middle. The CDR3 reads CASSLARRQTYGYTF. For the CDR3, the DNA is TGTGCCAGCAGCTTAGCACGAAGACAGACCTATGGCTACACCTTC.

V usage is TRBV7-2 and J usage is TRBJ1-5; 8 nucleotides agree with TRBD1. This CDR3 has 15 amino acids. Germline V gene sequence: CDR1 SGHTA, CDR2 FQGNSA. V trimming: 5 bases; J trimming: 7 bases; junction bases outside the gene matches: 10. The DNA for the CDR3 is TGTGCCAGCAGCCCCCGGACAGGGAGGGACCAGCCCCAGCATTTT. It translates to CASSPRTGRDQPQHF.

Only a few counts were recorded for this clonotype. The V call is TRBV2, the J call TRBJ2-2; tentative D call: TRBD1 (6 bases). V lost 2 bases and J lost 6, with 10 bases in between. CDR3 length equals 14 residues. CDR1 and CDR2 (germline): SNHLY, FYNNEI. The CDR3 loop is CASSEKGDPGELFF. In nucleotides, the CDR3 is TGTGCCAGCAGTGAAAAGGGGGATCCCGGGGAGCTGTTTTTT.

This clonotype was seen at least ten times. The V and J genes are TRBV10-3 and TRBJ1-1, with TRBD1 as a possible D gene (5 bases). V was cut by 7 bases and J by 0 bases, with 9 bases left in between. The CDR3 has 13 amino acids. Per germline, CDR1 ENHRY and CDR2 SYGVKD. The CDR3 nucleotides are TGTGCCATCAATGGGGACCTGAACACTGAAGCTTTCTTT. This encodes CAINGDLNTEAFF.

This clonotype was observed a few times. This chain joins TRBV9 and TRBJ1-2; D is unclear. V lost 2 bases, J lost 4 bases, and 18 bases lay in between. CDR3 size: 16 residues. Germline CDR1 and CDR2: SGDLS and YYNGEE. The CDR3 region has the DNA TGTGCCAGCAGCGTGGAGGGAACGGATCTCGGCTATGGCTACACCTTC. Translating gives CASSVEGTDLGYGYTF.

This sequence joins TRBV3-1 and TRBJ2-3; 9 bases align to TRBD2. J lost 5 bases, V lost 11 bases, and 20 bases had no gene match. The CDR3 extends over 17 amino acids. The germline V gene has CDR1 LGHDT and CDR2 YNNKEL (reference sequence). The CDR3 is CASCPDLGREGQDTQYF. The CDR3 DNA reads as TGTGCCTCCTGCCCAGATTTGGGGCGGGAGGGCCAAGATACGCAGTATTTT.

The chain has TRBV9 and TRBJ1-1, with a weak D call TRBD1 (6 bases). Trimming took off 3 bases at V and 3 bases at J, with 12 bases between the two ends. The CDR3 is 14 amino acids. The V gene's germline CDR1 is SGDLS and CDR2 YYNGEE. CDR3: CASSASGADTEAFF. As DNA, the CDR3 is TGTGCCAGCAGCGCGTCAGGGGCTGACACTGAAGCTTTCTTT.

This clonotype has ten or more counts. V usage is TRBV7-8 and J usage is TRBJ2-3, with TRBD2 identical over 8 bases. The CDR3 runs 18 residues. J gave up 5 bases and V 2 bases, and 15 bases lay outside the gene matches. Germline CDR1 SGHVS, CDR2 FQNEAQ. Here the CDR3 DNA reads TGTGCCAGCAGCTTACGGGCGGTAGCGGGGATGCAGAAAGATACGCAGTATTTT. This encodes CASSLRAVAGMQKDTQYF.

The DNA of the CDR3 is TGCGCCAGCAGCTTGGTCGGCAGCGATTATGCTAACTATGGCTACACCTTC. Protein product: CASSLVGSDYANYGYTF. The V gene is TRBV5-1, the J gene TRBJ1-2, with D unclear. Germline assignment: CDR1 SGHRS and CDR2 YFSETQ. The CDR3 covers 17 residues. The germline V and J ends were trimmed by 0 bases and 0 bases, with 15 bases remaining between them.